Below are 3 T cell receptor beta chains sequenced from a single sample in a study of blood T cell repertoires in COVID-19. Assay: immunoSEQ multiplex PCR; the TCRdb copy retains only in-frame clones and omits some. The sample contains roughly 60,000 clones, 88% of which appear only once. Sequencing used peripheral blood. These receptor sequences come from a man aged 50 to 59 with active COVID-19.

Written as DNA, the CDR3 is TGCAGCGTTGACCAGACAGGGGCCACAGATACGCAGTATTTT. Protein product: CSVDQTGATDTQYF. The chain joins TRBV29-1 to TRBJ2-3, with 8 positions matching TRBD1. Germline V gives CDR1 SQVTM, CDR2 ANQGSEA. There are 14 residues in the CDR3. J gave up 2 bases and V 3 bases, and 4 bases lay outside the gene matches.

The chain links TRBV6-2 or TRBV6-3 to TRBJ2-1, with a tentative D call TRBD1 (5 bases). CDR1 is MNHEY and CDR2 is SVGEGT in the germline V gene. V dropped 3 bases and J dropped 12 bases, with 18 bases sitting between them. This CDR3 has 14 amino acids. The CDR3 coding sequence is TGTGCCAGCAGTTATTCGCCAGGGTCCATGCGGCAGTTCTTC. Its translation: CASSYSPGSMRQFF.

The rearrangement links TRBV11-3 to TRBJ2-1, with 13 bases fitting TRBD2. The CDR3 extends over 15 amino acids. CDR1 and CDR2 from the germline V gene are SGHNT and YENEEA. V was pared by 4 bases and J by 9 bases, with 6 bases of the junction left unmatched. DNA of the CDR3: TGTGCCAGCAGCTCCCGACTAGCGGGGGGTTTTGAGCAGTTCTTC. It yields the protein CASSSRLAGGFEQFF.